The clone carrying this T cell receptor (beta chain) was observed at least ten times. RNA transcripts gave rise to amplified TCR beta CDR3 regions. The HTBI set primed first-round TCR CDR3 RT-PCR. In TCRdb, the multiplex PCR reads were re-called with MiXCR into one record per CDR3 protein. Of some 350,000 distinct CDR3 sequences listed, roughly 15% are singletons. The V and J ends lost 0 bases and 4 bases respectively, with 10 bases between them. Germline CDR1 and CDR2: SQVTM and ANQGSEA. This CDR3 has 13 amino acids. This entry comes from a study of T cells in Graves' hyperthyroidism and ophthalmopathy.

This TCR was recovered from a woman aged 55-75 years with Graves' ophthalmopathy. Sequenced material: blood. The chain recombines TRBV29-1 with TRBJ2-7; TRBD2 might be the D (5 bases). CDR3 coding DNA: TGCAGCGTTGAAGACGAGCGGCGATACGAGCAGTACTTC. The encoded protein is CSVEDERRYEQYF.